This T cell receptor (beta chain) was observed in a study of T cell responses to AZD1222 COVID-19 vaccine. Study findings and constraints: Only five to seven AZD1222 recipients tested seropositive at baseline. Repertoires were collected only later (after the peak T cell response had occurred). Clonal diversity was possibly underestimated, and white British individuals and females predominated among donors.

Turning to this clone: As yet, its antigen is unknown.

This table comes from immunoSEQ multiplex PCR, and its TCRdb copy is limited to in-frame clones, with some not included. The sample has about 35,000 clones, approximately 86% seen once; the top ten hold approximately 6.5%. Trimming cost V 1 base and J 3 bases, with 9 bases left between them. The CDR3 has 14 amino acids. Germline V gene lookup returns CDR1 SGHRS and CDR2 YFSETQ. Source: peripheral blood, taken on day 0 of AZD1222 vaccination. This TCR was sampled from an adult in good health. This sequence joins TRBV5-1 and TRBJ2-3; D is unclear. The CDR3 DNA reads as TGCGCCAGCAGCTTGATCCCGACTACAGATACGCAGTATTTT. It translates to CASSLIPTTDTQYF.